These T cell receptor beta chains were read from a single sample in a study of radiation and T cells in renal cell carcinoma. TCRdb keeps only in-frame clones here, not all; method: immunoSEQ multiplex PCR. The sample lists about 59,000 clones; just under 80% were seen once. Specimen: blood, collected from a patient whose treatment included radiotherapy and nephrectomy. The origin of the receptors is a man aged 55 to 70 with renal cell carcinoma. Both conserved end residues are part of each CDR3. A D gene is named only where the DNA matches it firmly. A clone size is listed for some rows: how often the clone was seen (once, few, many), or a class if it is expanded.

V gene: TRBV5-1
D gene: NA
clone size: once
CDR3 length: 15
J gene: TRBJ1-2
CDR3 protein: CASSPTGPLNYGYTF
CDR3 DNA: TGCGCCAGCAGCCCGACAGGCCCGCTCAACTATGGCTACACCTTC

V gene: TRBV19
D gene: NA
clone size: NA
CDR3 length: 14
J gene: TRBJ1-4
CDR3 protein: CASYGQPHNEKLFF
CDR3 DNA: TGTGCCAGTTATGGACAGCCTCATAATGAAAAACTGTTTTTT

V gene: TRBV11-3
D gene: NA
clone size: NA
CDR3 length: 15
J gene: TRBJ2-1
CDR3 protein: CASSLDGGQGNEQFF
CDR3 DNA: TGTGCCAGCAGCTTAGATGGTGGGCAGGGGAATGAGCAGTTCTTC

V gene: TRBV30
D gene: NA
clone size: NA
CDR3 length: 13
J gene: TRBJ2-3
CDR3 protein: CAWSVQGTDTQYF
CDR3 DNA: TGTGCCTGGAGTGTACAGGGAACAGATACGCAGTATTTT

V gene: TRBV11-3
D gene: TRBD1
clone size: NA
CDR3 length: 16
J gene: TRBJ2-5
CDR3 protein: CASSLEGPGTGQPQYF
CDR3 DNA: TGTGCCAGCAGCTTAGAAGGCCCCGGGACAGGACAACCCCAGTACTTC

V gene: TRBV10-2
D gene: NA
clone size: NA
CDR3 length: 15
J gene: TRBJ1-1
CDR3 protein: CASSESSATGTEAFF
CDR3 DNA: TGCGCCAGCAGTGAGTCAAGCGCGACGGGCACTGAAGCTTTCTTT

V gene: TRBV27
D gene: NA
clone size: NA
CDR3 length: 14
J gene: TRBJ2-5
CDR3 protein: CASSLSQLLETQYF
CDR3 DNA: TGTGCCAGCAGTTTATCCCAGCTCCTAGAGACCCAGTACTTC

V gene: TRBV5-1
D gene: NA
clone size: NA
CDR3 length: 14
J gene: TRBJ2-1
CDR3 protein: CASKPSSSYNEQFF
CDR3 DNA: TGCGCCAGCAAACCCTCAAGCTCCTACAATGAGCAGTTCTTC

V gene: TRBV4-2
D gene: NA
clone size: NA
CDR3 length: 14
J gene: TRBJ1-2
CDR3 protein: CASSQGVTETSYTF
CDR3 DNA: TGTGCCAGCAGCCAAGGGGTGACAGAGACTTCGTACACCTTC

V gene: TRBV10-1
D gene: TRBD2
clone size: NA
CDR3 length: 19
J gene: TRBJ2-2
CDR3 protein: CASSGLGLGLAGEGGELFF
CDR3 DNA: TGCGCCAGCAGTGGGTTGGGGTTGGGACTAGCGGGAGAGGGCGGGGAGCTGTTTTTT

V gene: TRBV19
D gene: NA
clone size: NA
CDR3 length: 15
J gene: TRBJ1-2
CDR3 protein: CASTSQGEDNYGYTF
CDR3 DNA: TGTGCCAGTACCTCTCAGGGAGAGGATAACTATGGCTACACCTTC

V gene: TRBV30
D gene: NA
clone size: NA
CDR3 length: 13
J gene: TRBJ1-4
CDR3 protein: CAWGSGSNEKLFF
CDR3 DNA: TGTGCCTGGGGATCGGGGTCAAATGAAAAACTGTTTTTT

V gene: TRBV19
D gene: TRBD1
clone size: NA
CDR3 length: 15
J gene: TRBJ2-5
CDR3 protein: CASSMGDRGIETQYF
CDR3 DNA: TGTGCCAGTAGTATGGGGGACAGGGGGATAGAGACCCAGTACTTC

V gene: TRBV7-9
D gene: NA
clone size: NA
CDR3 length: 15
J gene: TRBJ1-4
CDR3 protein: CASSLRIQVNEKLFF
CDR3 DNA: TGTGCCAGCAGCTTAAGAATTCAGGTTAATGAAAAACTGTTTTTT

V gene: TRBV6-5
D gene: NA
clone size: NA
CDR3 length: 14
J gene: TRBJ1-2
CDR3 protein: CATKVQVNNYGYTF
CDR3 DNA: TGTGCCACTAAAGTCCAGGTGAACAACTATGGCTACACCTTC

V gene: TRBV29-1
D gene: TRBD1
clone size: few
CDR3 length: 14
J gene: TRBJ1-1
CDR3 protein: CSVEIGRGDTEAFF
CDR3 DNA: TGCAGCGTTGAAATAGGCAGGGGGGACACTGAAGCTTTCTTT

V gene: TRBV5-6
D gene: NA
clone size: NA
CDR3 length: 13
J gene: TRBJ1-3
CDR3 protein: CASSLGQGNTIYF
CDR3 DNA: TGTGCCAGCAGCTTGGGGCAGGGAAACACCATATATTTT

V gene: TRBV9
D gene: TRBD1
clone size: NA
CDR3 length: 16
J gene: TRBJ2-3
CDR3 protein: CASSATGVGSTDTQYF
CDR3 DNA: TGTGCCAGCAGCGCGACAGGGGTCGGTAGCACAGATACGCAGTATTTT

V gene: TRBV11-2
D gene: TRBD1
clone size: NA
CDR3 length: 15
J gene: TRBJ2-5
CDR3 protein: CASSNRDRGLETQYF
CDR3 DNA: TGTGCCAGCAGCAACCGGGACAGGGGGCTTGAGACCCAGTACTTC

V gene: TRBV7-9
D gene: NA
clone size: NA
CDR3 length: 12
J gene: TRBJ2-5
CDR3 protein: CASSYSWETQYF
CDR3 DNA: TGTGCCAGCAGCTACTCATGGGAGACCCAGTACTTC

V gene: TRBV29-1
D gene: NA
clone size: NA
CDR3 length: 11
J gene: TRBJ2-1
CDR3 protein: CSSRGGGEQFF
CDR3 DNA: TGCAGCTCCCGCGGAGGGGGTGAGCAGTTCTTC

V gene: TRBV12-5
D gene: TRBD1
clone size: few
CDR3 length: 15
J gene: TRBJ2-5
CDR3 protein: CASGLDRGPGETQYF
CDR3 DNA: TGTGCTAGTGGTTTGGACAGGGGGCCGGGTGAGACCCAGTACTTC

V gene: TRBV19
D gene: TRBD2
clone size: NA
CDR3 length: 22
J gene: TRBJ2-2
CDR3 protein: CASSRLTGTSGASFGNTGELFF
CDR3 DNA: TGTGCCAGTAGTAGATTAACCGGGACTAGCGGGGCCAGCTTTGGGAACACCGGGGAGCTGTTTTTT

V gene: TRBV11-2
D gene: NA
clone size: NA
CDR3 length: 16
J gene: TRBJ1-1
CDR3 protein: CASSLDGTLGGTEAFF
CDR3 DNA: TGTGCCAGCAGCTTAGACGGTACCCTCGGCGGGACTGAAGCTTTCTTT

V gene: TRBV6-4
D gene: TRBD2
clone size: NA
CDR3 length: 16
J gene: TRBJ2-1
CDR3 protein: CASSPGEERGHNEQFF
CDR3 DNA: TGTGCCAGCAGCCCCGGGGAGGAGCGGGGACACAATGAGCAGTTCTTC

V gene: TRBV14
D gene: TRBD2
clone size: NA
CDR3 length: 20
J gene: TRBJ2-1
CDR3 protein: CASSRLGTSGRKGTYNEQFF
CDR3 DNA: TGTGCCAGCAGCCGCCTGGGGACTAGCGGGAGAAAGGGGACCTACAATGAGCAGTTCTTC

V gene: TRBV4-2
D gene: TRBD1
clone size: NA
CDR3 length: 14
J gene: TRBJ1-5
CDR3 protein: CASSRGQGFQPQHF
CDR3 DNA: TGTGCCAGCAGCCGCGGACAGGGATTTCAGCCCCAGCATTTT

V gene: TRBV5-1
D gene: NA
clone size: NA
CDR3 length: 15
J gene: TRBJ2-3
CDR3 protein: CASSLVEIGTDTQYF
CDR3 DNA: TGCGCCAGCAGCTTAGTGGAGATAGGCACAGATACGCAGTATTTT

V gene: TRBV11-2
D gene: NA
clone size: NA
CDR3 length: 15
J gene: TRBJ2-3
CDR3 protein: CASSFGGGSTDTQYF
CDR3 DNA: TGTGCCAGCAGCTTCGGAGGGGGTAGCACAGATACGCAGTATTTT

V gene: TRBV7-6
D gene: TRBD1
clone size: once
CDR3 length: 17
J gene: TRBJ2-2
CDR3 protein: CASSLAGGQGAVGELFF
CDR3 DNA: TGTGCCAGCAGCTTGGCCGGCGGACAGGGGGCGGTCGGGGAGCTGTTTTTT

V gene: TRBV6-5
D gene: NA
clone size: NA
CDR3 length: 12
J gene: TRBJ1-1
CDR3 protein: CASREEDTEAFF
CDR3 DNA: TGTGCCAGCAGAGAGGAGGACACTGAAGCTTTCTTT

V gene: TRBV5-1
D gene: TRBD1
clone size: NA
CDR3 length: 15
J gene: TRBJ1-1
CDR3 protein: CASSLATPQGTEAFF
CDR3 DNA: TGCGCCAGCAGCTTGGCGACGCCACAGGGGACTGAAGCTTTCTTT

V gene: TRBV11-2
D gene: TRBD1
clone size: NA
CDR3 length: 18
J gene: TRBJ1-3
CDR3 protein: CASSLTGETWNSGNTIYF
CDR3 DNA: TGTGCCAGCAGCCTAACAGGGGAGACGTGGAACTCTGGAAACACCATATATTTT

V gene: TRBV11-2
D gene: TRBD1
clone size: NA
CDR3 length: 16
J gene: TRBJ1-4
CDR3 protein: CASSSNPDRAGEKLFF
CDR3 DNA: TGTGCCAGCAGCAGCAATCCCGACAGGGCTGGGGAAAAACTGTTTTTT

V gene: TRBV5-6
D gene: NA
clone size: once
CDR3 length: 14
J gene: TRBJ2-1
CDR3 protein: CASSVTGLSHEQFF
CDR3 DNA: TGTGCCAGCAGCGTTACAGGGTTGTCCCATGAGCAGTTCTTC

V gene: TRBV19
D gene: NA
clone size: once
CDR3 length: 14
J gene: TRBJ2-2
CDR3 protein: CASSIGGSTGELFF
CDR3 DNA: TGTGCCAGTAGTATAGGGGGCTCTACCGGGGAGCTGTTTTTT

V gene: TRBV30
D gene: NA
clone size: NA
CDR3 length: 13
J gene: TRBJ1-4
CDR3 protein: CAWSVRGSGKLFF
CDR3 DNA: TGTGCCTGGAGTGTGAGAGGGAGCGGCAAACTGTTTTTT